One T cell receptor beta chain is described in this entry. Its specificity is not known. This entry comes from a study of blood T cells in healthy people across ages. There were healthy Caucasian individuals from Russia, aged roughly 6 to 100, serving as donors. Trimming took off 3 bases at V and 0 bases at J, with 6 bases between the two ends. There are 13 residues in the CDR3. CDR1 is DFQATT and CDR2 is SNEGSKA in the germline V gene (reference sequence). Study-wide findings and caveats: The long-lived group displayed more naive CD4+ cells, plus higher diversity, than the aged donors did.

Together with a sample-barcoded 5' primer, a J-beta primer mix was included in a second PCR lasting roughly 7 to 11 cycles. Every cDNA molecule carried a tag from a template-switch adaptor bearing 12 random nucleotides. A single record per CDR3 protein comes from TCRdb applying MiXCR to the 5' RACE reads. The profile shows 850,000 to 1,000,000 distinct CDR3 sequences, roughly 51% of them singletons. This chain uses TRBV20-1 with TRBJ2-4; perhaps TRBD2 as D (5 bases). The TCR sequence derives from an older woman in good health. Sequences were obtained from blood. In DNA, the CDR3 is TGCAGTGCTAGTCGGGAAGCCAAAAACATTCAGTACTTC. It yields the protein CSASREAKNIQYF.